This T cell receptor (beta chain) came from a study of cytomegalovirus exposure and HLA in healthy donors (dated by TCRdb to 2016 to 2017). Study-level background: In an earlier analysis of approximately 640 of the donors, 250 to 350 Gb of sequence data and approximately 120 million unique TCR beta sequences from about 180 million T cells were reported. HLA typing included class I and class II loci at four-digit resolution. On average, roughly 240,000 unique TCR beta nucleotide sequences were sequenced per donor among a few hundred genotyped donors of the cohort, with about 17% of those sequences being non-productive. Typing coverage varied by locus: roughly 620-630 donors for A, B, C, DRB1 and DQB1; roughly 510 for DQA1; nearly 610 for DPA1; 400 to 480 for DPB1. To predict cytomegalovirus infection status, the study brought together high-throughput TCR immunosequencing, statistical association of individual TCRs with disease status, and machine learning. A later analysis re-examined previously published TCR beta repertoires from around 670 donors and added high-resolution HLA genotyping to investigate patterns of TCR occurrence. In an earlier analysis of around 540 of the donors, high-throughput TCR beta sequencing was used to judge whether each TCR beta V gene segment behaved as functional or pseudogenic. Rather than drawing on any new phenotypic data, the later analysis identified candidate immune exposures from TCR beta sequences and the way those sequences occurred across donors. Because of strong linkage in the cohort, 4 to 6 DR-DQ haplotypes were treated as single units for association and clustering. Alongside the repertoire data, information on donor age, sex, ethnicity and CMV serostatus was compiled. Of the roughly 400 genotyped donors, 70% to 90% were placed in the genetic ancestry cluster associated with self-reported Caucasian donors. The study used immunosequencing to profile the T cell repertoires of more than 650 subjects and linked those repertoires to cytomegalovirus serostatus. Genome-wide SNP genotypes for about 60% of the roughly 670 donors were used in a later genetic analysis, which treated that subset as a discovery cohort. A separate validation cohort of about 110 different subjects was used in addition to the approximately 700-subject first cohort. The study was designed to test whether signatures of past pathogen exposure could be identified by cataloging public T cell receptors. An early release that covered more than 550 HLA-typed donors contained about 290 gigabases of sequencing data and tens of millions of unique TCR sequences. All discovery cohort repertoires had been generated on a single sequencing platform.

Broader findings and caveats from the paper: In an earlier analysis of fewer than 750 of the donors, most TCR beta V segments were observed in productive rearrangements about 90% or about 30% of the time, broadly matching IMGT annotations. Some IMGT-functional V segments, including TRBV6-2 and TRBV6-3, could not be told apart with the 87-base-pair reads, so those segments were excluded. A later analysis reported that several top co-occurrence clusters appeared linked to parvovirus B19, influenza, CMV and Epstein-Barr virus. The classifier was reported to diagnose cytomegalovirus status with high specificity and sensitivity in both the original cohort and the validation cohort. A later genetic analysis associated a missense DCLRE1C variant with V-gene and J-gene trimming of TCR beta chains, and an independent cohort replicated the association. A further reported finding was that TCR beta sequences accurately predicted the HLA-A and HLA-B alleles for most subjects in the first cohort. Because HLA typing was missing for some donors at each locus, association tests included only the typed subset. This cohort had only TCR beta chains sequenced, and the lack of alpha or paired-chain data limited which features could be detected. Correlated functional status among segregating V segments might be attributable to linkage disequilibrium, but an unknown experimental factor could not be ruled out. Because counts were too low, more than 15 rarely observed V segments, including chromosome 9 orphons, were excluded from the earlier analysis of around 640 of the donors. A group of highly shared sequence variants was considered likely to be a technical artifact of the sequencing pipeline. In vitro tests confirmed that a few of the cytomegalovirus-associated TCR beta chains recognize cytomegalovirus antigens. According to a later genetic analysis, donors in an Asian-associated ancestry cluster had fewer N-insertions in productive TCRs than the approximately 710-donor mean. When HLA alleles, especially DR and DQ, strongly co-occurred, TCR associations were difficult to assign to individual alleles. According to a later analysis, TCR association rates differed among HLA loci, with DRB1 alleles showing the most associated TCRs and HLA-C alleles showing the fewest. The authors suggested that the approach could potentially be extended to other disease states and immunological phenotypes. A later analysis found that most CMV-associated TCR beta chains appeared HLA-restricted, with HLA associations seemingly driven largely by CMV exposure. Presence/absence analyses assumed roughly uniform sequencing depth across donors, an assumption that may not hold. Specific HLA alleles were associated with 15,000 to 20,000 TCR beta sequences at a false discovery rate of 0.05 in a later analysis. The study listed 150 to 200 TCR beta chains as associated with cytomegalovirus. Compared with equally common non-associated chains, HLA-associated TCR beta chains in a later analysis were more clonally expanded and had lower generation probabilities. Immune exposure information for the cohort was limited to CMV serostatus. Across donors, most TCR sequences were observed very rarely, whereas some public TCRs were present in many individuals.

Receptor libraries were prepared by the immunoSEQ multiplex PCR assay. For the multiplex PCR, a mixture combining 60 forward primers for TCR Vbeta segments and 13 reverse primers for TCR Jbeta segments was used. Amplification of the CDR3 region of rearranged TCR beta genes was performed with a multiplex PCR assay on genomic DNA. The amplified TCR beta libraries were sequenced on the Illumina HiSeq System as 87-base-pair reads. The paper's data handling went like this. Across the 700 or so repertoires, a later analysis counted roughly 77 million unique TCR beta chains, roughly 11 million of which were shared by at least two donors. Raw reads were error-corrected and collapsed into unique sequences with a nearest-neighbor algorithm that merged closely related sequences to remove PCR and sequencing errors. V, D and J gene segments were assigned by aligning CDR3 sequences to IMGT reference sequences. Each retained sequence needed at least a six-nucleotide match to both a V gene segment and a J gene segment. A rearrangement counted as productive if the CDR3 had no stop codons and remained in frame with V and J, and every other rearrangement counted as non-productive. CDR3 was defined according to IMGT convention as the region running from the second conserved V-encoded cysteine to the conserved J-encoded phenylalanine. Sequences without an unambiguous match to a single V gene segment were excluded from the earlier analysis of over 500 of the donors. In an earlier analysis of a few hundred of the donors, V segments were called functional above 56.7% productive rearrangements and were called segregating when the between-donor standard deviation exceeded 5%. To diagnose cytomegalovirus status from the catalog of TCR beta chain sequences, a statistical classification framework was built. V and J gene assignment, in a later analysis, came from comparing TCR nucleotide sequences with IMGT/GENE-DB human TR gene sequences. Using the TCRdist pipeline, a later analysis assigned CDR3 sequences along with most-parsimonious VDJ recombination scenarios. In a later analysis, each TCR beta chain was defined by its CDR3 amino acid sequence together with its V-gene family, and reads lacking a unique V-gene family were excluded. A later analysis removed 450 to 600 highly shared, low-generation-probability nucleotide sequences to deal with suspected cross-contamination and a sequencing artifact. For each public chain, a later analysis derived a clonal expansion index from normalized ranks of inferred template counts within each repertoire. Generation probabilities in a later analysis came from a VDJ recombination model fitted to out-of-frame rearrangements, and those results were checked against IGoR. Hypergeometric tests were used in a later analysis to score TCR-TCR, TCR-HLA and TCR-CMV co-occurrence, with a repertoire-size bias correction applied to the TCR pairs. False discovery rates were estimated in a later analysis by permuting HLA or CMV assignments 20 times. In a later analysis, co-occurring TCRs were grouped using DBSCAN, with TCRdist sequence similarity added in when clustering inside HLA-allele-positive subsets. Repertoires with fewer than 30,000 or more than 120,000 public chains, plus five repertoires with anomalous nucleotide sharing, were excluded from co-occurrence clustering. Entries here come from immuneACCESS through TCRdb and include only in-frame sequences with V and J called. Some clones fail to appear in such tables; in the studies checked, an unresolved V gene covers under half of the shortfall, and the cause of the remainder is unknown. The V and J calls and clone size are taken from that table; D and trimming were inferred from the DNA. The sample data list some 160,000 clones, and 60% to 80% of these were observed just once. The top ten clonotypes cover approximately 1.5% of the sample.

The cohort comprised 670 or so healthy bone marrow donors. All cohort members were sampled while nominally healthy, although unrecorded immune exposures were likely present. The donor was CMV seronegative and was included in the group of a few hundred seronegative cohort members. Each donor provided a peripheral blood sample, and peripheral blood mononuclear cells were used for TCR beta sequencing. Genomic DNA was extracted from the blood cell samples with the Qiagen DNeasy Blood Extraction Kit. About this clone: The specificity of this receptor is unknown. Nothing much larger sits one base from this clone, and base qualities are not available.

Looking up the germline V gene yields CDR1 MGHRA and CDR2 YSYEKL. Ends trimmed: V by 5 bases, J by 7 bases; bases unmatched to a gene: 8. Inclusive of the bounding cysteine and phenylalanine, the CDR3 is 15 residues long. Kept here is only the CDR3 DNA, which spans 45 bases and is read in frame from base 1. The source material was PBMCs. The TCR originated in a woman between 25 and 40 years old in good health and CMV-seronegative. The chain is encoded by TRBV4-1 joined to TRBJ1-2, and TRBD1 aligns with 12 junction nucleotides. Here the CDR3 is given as CASSSRDRGRGGYTF. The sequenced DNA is TGCGCCAGCAGCTCCCGGGACAGGGGGCGGGGTGGCTACACCTTC.